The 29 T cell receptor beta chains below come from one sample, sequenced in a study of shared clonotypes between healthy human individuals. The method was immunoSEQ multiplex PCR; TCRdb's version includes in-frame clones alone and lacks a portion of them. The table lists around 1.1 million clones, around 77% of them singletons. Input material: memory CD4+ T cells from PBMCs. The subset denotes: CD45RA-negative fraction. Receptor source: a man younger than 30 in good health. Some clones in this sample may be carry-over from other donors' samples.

CDR3 sequence (DNA): TGTGCCAGCAGCTCCAGGTACCAAGAGACCCAGTACTTC. Protein product: CASSSRYQETQYF. This chain links TRBV11-2 with TRBJ2-5, with D uncertain. The CDR3 has 13 amino acids. Germline CDR1 is SGHAT and CDR2 is FQNNGV. V lost 4 bases and J lost 0, with 6 bases in between.

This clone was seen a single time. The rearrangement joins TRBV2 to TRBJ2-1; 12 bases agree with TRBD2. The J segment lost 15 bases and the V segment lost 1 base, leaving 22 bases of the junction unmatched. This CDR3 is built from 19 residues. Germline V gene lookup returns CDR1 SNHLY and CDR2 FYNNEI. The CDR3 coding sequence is TGTGCCAGCAGTGAAGACCACCCCGGGTCTAGCGGGGGGGACCCCCTGTCGTTCTTC. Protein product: CASSEDHPGSSGGDPLSFF.

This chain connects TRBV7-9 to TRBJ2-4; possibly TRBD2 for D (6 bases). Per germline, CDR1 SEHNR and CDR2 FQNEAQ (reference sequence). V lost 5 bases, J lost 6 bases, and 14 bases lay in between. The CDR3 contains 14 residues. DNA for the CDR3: TGTGCCAGCAGCAGGGTTTTGGGACTAAACATTCAGTACTTC. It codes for CASSRVLGLNIQYF.

CDR3 amino acids: CASSLDGQGLYEQYF. CDR3 bases: TGTGCCAGCAGCTTAGATGGACAGGGACTCTACGAGCAGTACTTC. The chain carries TRBV11-1 and TRBJ2-7; 8 bases agree with TRBD1. This CDR3 has 15 residues. The junction had 5 bases not matched to a gene; V was cut back by 1 base and J by 3 bases. Germline CDR1 is SGHAT and CDR2 is FQDESV (reference sequence).

The CDR3 bases are TGTGCCAGCAGTTACCTCACTAGGACAGGACGGGAGCAGTACTTC. It yields the protein CASSYLTRTGREQYF. This chain links TRBV6-6 with TRBJ2-7; 7 bases align to TRBD1. V was clipped by 2 bases and J by 7 bases; unmatched bases: 11. From germline, CDR1 is MNHNY and CDR2 SVGAGI (reference sequence). This CDR3 contains 15 residues.

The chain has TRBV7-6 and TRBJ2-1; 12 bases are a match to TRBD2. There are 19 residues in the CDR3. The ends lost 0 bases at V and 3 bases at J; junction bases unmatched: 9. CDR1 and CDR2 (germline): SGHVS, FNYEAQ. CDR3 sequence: CASSLANLGLAGIYNEQFF. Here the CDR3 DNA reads TGTGCCAGCAGCTTAGCCAACCTAGGACTAGCGGGAATCTACAATGAGCAGTTCTTC. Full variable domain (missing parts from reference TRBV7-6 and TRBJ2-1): GAGVSQSPRYKVTKRGQDVALRCDPISGHVSLYWYRQALGQGPEFLTYFNYEAQQDKSGLPNDRFSAERPEGSISTLTIQRTEQRDSAMYRCASSLANLGLAGIYNEQFFGPGTRLTVL.

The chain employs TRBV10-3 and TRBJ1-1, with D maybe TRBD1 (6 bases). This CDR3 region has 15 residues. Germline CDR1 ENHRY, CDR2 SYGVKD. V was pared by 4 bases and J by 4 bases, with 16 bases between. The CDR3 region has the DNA TGTGCCATCAGTGGGGCGGACAGCGGGACCACTGAAGCTTTCTTT. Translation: CAISGADSGTTEAFF.

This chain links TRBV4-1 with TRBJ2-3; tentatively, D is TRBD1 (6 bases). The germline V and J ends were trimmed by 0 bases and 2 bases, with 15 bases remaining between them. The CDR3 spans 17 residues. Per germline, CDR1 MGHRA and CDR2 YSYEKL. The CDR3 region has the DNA TGCGCCAGCAGCCAAGATCCCGGACAGCGACCCACAGATACGCAGTATTTT. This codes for CASSQDPGQRPTDTQYF.

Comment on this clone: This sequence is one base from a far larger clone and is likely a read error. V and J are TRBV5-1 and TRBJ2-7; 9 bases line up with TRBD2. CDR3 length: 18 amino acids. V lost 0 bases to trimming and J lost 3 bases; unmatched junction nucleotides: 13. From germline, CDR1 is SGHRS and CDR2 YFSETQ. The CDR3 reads CASSLVATGTSRNYEQYF. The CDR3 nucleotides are TGCGCCAGCAGCTTGGTCGCGACCGGGACTAGCAGGAACTACGAGCAGTACTTC.

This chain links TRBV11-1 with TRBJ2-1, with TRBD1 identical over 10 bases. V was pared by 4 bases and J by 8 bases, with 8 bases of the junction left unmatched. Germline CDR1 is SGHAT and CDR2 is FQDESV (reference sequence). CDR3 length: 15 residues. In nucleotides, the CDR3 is TGTGCCAGCAGCTACCCGGGACAGGGGTGGGATGAGCAGTTCTTC. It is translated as CASSYPGQGWDEQFF.

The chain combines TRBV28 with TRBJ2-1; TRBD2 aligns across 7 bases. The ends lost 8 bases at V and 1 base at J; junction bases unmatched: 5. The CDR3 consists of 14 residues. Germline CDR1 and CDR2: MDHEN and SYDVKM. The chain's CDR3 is CASAREPSYNEQFF. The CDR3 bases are TGTGCCAGCGCGCGGGAGCCTTCCTACAATGAGCAGTTCTTC.

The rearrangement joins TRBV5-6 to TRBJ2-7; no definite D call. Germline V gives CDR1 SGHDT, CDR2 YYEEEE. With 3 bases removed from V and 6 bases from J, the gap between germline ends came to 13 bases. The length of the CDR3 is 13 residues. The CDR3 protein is CASSWQRTGEQYF. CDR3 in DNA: TGTGCCAGCAGCTGGCAAAGGACGGGCGAGCAGTACTTC.

The CDR3 sequence: CASMDGPNTGELFF. The CDR3 DNA sequence: TGTGCCAGCATGGACGGACCGAACACCGGGGAGCTGTTTTTT. The chain is built from TRBV7-3 and TRBJ2-2; the D is unclear. The V gene's germline CDR1 is SGHTA and CDR2 FQGTGA. CDR3 size: 14 residues. The V gene lost 7 bases and the J gene lost 0 bases, with 9 bases spanning the gap.

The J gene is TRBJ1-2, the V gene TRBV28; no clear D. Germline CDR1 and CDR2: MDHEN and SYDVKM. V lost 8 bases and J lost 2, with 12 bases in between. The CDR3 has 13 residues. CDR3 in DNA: TGTGCCAGCGTTTACAACGGAAACTATGGCTACACCTTC. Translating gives CASVYNGNYGYTF.

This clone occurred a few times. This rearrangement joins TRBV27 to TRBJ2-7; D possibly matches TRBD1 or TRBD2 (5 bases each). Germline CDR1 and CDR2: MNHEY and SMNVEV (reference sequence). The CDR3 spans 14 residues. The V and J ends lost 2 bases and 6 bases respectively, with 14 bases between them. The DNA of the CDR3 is TGTGCCAGCAGTTTACAGGGACGGGGTGGCGAGCAGTACTTC. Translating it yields CASSLQGRGGEQYF.

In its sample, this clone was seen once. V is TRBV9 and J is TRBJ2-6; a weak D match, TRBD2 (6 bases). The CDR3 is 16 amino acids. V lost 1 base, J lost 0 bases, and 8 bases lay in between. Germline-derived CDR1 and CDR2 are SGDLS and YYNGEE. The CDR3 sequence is CASSVSGSSGANVLTF. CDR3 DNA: TGTGCCAGCAGCGTATCCGGGAGCTCTGGGGCCAACGTCCTGACTTTC.

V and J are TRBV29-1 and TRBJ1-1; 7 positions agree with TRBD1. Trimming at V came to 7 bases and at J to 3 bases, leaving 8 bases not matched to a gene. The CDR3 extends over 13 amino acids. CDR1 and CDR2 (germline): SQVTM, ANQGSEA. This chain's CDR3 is CSASTGKDTEAFF. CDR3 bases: TGCAGCGCCTCGACAGGGAAGGACACTGAAGCTTTCTTT.

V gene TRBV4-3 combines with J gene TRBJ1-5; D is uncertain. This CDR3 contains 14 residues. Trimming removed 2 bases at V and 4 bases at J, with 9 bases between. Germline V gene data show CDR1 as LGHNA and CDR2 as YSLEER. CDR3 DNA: TGCGCCAGCAGCCAAACACGGGAGAATCAGCCCCAGCATTTT. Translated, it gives CASSQTRENQPQHF.

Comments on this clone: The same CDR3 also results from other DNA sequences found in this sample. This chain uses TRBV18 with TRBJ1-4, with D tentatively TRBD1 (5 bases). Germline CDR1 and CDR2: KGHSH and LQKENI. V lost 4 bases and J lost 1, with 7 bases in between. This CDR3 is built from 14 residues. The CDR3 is CASSRQGTNEKLFF. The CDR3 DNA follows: TGTGCCAGCTCACGGCAGGGAACTAATGAAAAACTGTTTTTT.

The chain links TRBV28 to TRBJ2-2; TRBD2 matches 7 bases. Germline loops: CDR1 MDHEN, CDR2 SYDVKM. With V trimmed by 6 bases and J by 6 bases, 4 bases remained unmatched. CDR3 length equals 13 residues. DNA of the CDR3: TGTGCCAGCAGCCTGACTAGCTCCGGGGAGCTGTTTTTT. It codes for CASSLTSSGELFF. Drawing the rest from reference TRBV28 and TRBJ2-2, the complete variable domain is DVKVTQSSRYLVKRTGEKVFLECVQDMDHENMFWYRQDPGLGLRLIYFSYDVKMKEKGDIPEGYSVSREKKERFSLILESASTNQTSMYLCASSLTSSGELFFGEGSRLTVL.

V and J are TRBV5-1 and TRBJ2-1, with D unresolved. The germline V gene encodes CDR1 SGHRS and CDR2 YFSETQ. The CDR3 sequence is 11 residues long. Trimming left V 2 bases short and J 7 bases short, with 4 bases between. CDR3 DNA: TGCGCCAGCAGCTTAGAAAATGAGCAGTTCTTC. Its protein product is CASSLENEQFF.

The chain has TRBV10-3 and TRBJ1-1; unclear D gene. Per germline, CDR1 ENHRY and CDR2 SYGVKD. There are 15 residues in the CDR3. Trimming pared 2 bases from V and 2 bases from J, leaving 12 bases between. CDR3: CAISETRTENTEAFF. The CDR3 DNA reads TGTGCCATCAGTGAGACAAGGACCGAAAACACTGAAGCTTTCTTT.

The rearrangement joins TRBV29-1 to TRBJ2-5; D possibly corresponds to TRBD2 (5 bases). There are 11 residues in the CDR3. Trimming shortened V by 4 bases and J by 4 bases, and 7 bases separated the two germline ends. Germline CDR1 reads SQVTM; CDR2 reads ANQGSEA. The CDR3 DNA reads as TGCAGCGTTGCGAGCGGAGAGACCCAGTACTTC. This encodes CSVASGETQYF.

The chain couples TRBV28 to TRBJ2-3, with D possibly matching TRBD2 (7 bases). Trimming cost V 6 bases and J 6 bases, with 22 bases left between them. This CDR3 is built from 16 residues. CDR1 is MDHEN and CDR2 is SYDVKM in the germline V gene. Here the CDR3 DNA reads TGTGCCAGCAGAAAAACCTGGACTAGGGGGATGGATACGCAGTATTTT. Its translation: CASRKTWTRGMDTQYF.

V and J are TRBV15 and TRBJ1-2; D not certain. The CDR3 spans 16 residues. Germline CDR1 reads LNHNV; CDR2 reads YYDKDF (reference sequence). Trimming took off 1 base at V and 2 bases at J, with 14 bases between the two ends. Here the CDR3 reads CATSRGRETANYGYTF. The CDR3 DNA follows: TGTGCCACCAGCAGAGGGCGTGAGACCGCGAACTATGGCTACACCTTC.

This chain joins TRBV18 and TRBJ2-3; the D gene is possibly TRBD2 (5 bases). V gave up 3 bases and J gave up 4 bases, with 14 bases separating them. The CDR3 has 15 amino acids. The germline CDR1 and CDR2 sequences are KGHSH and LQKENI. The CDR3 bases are TGTGCCAGCTCACCCCAGAGGGCTAGATCAGATACGCAGTATTTT. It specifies CASSPQRARSDTQYF.

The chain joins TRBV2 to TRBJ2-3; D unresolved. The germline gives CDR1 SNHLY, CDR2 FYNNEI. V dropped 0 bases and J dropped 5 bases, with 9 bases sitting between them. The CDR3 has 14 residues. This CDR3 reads CASSEALGVDTQYF. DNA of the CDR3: TGTGCCAGCAGTGAAGCGCTTGGGGTAGATACGCAGTATTTT.

The CDR3 sequence is CASSLVGDSDYGYTF. For the CDR3, the DNA is TGTGCCAGCAGCTTGGTCGGGGACAGCGACTATGGCTACACCTTC. The gene calls are TRBV5-8 and TRBJ1-2; 7 nucleotides line up with TRBD1. Germline lookup yields CDR1 SGHTS and CDR2 YDEGEE. This CDR3 spans 15 amino acids. J lost 3 bases, V lost 0 bases, and 5 bases had no gene match.

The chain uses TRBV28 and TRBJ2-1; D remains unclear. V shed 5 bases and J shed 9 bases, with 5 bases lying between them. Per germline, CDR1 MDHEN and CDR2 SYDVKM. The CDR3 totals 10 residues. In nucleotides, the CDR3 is TGTGCCAGCAGTAGAGCTGAGCAGTTCTTC. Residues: CASSRAEQFF.